This entry lists 4 T cell receptor beta chains sequenced from one sample in a study of beta chain features in type 1 diabetes. All of the isolated RNA was reverse transcribed, so expressed TCRB transcripts were sequenced. Assay used: immunoSEQ multiplex PCR; TCRdb lists only in-frame clones, some missing. The table lists under 300,000 clones, roughly 22% of them singletons. Broader study findings: Type 1 diabetes patients had moderately but significantly shorter TCRB CDR3s in all four CD4+ subsets.

Antigens for these TCRs are unknown. The sample taken for sequencing was naive CD4+ T cells from blood. These receptors were collected from a middle-aged woman with type 1 diabetes.

The chain is built from TRBV25-1 and TRBJ1-5, with TRBD1 identical over 9 bases. The CDR3 runs 15 residues. CDR1 is MGHDK and CDR2 is SYGVNS in the germline V gene. V was clipped by 2 bases and J by 2 bases; unmatched bases: 1. This CDR3 reads CASSERDRGNQPQHF. In DNA form, the CDR3 reads TGTGCCAGCAGTGAAAGGGACAGGGGCAATCAGCCCCAGCATTTT. The full variable domain, its missing parts supplied by reference TRBV25-1 and TRBJ1-5, is EADIYQTPRYLVIGTGKKITLECSQTMGHDKMYWYQQDPGMELHLIHYSYGVNSTEKGDLSSESTVSRIRTEHFPLTLESARPSHTSQYLCASSERDRGNQPQHFGDGTRLSIL.

This chain connects TRBV19 to TRBJ2-5; 12 bases align to TRBD1. CDR1 and CDR2 (germline): LNHDA, SQIVND (reference sequence). The CDR3 totals 16 residues. With 0 bases clipped from V and 5 bases from J, the junction kept 4 bases outside the gene matches. The CDR3 is CASSIDGTGGLETQYF. CDR3 DNA sequence: TGTGCCAGTAGTATAGACGGGACAGGGGGCTTGGAGACCCAGTACTTC.

The chain employs TRBV2 and TRBJ1-5; no firm D call. The CDR3 has 14 residues. V was shortened by 2 bases and J by 8 bases, with 13 bases between the two germline ends. Germline V CDR1 and CDR2: SNHLY, FYNNEI. CDR3 region: CASSESGGNEPQHF. CDR3 nucleotides: TGTGCCAGCAGTGAAAGTGGCGGAAATGAGCCCCAGCATTTT.

This clone was found a few times. The J gene is TRBJ2-7, the V gene TRBV29-1, with D possibly being TRBD1 (5 bases). Germline V gene data show CDR1 as SQVTM and CDR2 as ANQGSEA. Trimming took 3 bases from V and 3 from J, leaving 15 bases between them. The CDR3 sequence is 14 residues long. The DNA of the CDR3 is TGCAGCGTTGAGCTCGGTAGGGGCCTCTACGAGCAGTACTTC. Protein sequence: CSVELGRGLYEQYF.